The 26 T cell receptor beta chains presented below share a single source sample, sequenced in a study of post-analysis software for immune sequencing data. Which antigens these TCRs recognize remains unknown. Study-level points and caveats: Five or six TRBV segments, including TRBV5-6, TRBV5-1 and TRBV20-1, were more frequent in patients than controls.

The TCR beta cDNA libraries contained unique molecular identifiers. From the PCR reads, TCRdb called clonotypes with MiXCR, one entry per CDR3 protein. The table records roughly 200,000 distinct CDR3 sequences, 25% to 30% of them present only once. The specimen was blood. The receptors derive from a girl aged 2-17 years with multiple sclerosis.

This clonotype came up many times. CDR3: CASSFDRVNSYEQYF. CDR3 bases: TGTGCCAGCAGTTTCGACAGGGTCAACTCCTACGAGCAGTACTTC. The V call is TRBV6-6, the J call TRBJ2-7; 7 bases are shared with TRBD1. The CDR3 is 15 amino acids. The V gene's germline CDR1 is MNHNY and CDR2 SVGAGI (reference sequence). Trimming cost V 4 bases and J 0 bases; bases outside gene matches: 6.

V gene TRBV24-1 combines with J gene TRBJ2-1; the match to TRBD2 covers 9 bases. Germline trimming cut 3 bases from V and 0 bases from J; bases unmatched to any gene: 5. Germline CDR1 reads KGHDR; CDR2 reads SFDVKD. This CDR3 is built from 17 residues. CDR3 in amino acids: CATSDNQLAGSYNEQFF. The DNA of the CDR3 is TGTGCCACCAGTGATAATCAACTAGCGGGCTCCTACAATGAGCAGTTCTTC.

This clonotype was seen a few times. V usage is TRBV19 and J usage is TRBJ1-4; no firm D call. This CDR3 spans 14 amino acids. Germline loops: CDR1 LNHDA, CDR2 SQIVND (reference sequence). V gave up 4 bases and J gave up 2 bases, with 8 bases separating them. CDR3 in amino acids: CASSKWATNEKLFF. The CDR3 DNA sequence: TGTGCCAGTAGTAAGTGGGCGACTAATGAAAAACTGTTTTTT.

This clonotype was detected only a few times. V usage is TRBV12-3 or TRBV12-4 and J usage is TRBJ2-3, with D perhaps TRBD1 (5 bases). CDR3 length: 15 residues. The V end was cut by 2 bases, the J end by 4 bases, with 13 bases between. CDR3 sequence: CASSLTQGRADTQYF. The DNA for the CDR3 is TGTGCCAGCAGTTTAACGCAGGGTCGCGCAGATACGCAGTATTTT.

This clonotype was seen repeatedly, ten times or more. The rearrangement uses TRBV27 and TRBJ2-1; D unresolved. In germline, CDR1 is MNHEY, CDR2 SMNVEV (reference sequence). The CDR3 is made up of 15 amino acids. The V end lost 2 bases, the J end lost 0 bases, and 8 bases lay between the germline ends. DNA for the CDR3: TGTGCCAGCAGTTTAAATGGGCCCTCCTACAATGAGCAGTTCTTC. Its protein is CASSLNGPSYNEQFF.

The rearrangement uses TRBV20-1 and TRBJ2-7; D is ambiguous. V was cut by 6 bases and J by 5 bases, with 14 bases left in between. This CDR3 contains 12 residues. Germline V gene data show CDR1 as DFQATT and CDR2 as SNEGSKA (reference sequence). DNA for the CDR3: TGCAGTGCCCGAGAGGACGCCAACGAGCAGTACTTC. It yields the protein CSAREDANEQYF.

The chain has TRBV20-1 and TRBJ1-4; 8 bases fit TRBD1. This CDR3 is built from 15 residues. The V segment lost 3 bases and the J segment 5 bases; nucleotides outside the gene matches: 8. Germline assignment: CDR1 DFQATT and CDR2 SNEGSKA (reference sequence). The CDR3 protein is CSARPGAGGNEKLFF. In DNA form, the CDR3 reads TGCAGTGCTAGGCCTGGCGCAGGGGGCAATGAAAAACTGTTTTTT.

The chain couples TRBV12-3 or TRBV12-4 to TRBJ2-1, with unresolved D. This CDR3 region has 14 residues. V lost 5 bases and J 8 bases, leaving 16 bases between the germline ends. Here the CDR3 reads CASSGFSGADEQFF. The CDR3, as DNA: TGTGCCAGCAGTGGTTTTTCGGGCGCCGATGAGCAGTTCTTC.

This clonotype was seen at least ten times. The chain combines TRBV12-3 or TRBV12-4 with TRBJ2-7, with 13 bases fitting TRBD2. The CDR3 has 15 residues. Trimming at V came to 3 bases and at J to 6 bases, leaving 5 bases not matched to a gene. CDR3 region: CASSLRTSGRIEQYF. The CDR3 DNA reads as TGTGCCAGCAGTTTGCGGACTAGCGGGAGAATCGAGCAGTACTTC.

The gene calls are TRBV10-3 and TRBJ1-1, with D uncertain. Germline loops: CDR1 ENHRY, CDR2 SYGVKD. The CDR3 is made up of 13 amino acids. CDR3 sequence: CATRGFQNTEAFF. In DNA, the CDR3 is TGTGCTACCCGGGGATTTCAGAACACTGAAGCTTTCTTT.

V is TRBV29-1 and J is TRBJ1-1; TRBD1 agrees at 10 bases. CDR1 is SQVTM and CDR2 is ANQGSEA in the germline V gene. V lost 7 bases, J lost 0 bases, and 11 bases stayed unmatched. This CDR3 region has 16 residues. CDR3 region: CSAEMGQGSMNTEAFF. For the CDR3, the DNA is TGCAGCGCAGAGATGGGACAGGGGTCTATGAACACTGAAGCTTTCTTT.

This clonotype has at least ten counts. CDR3 protein: CAISRRTDTPNYGYTF. The CDR3 DNA sequence: TGTGCCATCAGCAGACGGACAGATACACCTAACTATGGCTACACCTTC. The chain combines TRBV10-3 with TRBJ1-2, with D perhaps TRBD1 (6 bases). Trimming pared 6 bases from V and 0 bases from J, leaving 17 bases between. This CDR3 has 16 residues. From germline, CDR1 is ENHRY and CDR2 SYGVKD.

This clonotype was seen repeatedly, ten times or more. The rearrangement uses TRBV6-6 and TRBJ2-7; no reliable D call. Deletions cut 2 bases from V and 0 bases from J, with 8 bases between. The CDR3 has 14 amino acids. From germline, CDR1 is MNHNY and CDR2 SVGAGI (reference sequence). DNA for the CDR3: TGTGCCAGCAGTTACGAGGTCAGCTCCTACGAGCAGTACTTC. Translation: CASSYEVSSYEQYF.

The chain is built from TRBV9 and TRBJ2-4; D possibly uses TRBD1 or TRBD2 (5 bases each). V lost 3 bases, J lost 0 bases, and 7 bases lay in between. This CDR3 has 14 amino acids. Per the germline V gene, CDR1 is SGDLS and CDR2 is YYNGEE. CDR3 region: CASSGGIAKNIQYF. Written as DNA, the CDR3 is TGTGCCAGCAGCGGGGGGATAGCCAAAAACATTCAGTACTTC.

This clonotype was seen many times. The CDR3 loop is CASSSSANTEAFF. The CDR3 nucleotides read TGTGCCAGCAGCTCTAGCGCGAACACTGAAGCTTTCTTT. The V and J genes are TRBV7-3 and TRBJ1-1; no clear D. Germline CDR1 SGHTA, CDR2 FQGTGA. Trimming removed 4 bases at V and 1 base at J, with 7 bases between. This CDR3 is 13 amino acids long.

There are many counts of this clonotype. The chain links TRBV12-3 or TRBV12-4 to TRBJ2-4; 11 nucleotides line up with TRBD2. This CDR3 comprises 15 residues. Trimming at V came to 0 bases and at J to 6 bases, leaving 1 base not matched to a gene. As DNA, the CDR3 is TGTGCCAGCAGTTTAGCCGGGACTAGCGGAAACATTCAGTACTTC. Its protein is CASSLAGTSGNIQYF.

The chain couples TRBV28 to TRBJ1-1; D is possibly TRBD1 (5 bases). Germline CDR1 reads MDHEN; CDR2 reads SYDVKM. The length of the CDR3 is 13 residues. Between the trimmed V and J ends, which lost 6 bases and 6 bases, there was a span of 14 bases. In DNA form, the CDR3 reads TGTGCCAGCAGGCCCGTGAGGGGACCTGAAGCTTTCTTT. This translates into CASRPVRGPEAFF.

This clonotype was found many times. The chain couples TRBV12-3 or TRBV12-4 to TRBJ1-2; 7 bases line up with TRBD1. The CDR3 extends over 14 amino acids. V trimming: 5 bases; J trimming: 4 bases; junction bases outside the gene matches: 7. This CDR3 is CASSQTTGPYGYTF. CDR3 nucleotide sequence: TGTGCCAGCAGTCAAACGACAGGGCCCTATGGCTACACCTTC.

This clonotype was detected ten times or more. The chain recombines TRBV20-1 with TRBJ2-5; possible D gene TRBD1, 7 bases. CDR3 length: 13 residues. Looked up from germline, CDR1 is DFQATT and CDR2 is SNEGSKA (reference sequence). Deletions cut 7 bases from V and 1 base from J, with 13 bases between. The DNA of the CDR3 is TGCAGTGGGAGGGACAGCATCCAAGAGACCCAGTACTTC. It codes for CSGRDSIQETQYF.

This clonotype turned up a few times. This CDR3 is CASSQSPGLTTDTQYF. The CDR3 bases are TGTGCCAGCAGCCAATCTCCGGGACTAACGACAGATACGCAGTATTTT. The chain joins TRBV3-1 to TRBJ2-3; 7 bases align to TRBD2. This CDR3 spans 16 amino acids. Losses at the gene ends were 2 bases for V and 3 bases for J; bases not matched to a gene: 8. Germline assignment: CDR1 LGHDT and CDR2 YNNKEL (reference sequence).

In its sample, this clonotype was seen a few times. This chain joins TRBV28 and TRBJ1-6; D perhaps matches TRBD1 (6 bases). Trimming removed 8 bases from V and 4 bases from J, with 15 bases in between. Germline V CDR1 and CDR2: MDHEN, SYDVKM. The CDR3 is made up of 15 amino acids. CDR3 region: CASFNRDTYNSPLHF. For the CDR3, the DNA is TGTGCCAGCTTCAACCGGGACACTTATAATTCACCCCTCCACTTT.

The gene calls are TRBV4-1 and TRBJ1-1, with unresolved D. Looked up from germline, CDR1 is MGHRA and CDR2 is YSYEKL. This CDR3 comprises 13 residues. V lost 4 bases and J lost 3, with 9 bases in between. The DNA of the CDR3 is TGCGCCAGCAGCCCTCGGGAGGACACTGAAGCTTTCTTT. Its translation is CASSPREDTEAFF.

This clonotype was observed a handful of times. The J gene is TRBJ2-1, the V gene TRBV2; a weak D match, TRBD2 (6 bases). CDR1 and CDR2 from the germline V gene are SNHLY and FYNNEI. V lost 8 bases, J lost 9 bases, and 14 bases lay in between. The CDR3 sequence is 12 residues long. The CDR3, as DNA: TGTGCCAGCCGACGCGGGGAAAGTGAGCAGTTCTTC. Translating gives CASRRGESEQFF.

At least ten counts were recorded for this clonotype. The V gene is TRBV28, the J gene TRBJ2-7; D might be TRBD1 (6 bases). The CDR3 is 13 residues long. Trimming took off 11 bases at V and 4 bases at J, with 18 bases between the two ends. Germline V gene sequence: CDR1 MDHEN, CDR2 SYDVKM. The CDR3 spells CAARGSHIYEQYF. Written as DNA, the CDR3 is TGTGCCGCCAGGGGATCTCATATTTACGAGCAGTACTTC.

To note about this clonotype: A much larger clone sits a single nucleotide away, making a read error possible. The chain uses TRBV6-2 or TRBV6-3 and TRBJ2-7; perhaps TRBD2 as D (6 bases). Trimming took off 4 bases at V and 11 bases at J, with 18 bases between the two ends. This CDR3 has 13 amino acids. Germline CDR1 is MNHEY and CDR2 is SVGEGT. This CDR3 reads CASSLGGMEVEYF. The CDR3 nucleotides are TGTGCCAGCAGTTTGGGGGGTATGGAAGTGGAGTACTTC.

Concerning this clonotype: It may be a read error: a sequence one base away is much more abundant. CDR3 nucleotides: TGCAGCGTTGAGGGACAGGGTTTTTACGGGCAGTACTTC. It codes for CSVEGQGFYGQYF. This chain joins TRBV29-1 and TRBJ2-7, with 9 positions matching TRBD1. In germline, CDR1 is SQVTM, CDR2 ANQGSEA. The CDR3 runs to 13 residues.